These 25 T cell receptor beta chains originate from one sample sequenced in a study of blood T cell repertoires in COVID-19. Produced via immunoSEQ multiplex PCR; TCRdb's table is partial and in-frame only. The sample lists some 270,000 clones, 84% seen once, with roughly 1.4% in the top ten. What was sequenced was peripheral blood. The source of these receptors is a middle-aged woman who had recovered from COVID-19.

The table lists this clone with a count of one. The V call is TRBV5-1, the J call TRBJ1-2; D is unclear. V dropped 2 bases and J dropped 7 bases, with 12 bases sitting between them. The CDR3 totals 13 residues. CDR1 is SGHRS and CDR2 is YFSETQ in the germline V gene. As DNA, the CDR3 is TGCGCCAGCAGCTTAGGCCCATCGGGTGGCTACACCTTC. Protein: CASSLGPSGGYTF. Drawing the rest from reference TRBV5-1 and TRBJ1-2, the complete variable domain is KAGVTQTPRYLIKTRGQQVTLSCSPISGHRSVSWYQQTPGQGLQFLFEYFSETQRNKGNFPGRFSGRQFSNSRSEMNVSTLELGDSALYLCASSLGPSGGYTFGSGTRLTVV.

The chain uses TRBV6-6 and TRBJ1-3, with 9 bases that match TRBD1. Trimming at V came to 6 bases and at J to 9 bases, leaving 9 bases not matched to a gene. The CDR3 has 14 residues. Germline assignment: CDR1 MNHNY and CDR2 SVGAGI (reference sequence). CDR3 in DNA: TGTGCCAGCAGAAGACAGGGGGTCGGCGCCACCATATATTTT. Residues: CASRRQGVGATIYF.

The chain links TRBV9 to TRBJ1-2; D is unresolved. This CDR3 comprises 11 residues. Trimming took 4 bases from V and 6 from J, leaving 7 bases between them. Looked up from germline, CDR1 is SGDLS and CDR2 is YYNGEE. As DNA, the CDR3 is TGTGCCAGCAGCCCAGAGGATGGCTACACCTTC. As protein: CASSPEDGYTF.

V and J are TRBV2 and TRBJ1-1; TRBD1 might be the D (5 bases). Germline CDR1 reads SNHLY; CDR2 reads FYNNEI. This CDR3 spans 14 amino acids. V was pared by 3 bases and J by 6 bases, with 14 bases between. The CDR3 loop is CASSDGHPGSEAFF. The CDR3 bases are TGTGCCAGCAGTGACGGACACCCTGGCTCTGAAGCTTTCTTT. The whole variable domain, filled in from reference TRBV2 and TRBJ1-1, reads EPEVTQTPSHQVTQMGQEVILRCVPISNHLYFYWYRQILGQKVEFLVSFYNNEISEKSEIFDDQFSVERPDGSNFTLKIRSTKLEDSAMYFCASSDGHPGSEAFFGQGTRLTVV.

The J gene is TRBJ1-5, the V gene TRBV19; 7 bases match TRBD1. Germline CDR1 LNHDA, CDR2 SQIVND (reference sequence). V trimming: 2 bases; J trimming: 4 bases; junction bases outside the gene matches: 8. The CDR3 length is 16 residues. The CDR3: CASSITLPGGNQPQHF. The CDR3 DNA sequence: TGTGCCAGTAGTATAACTCTTCCAGGGGGAAATCAGCCCCAGCATTTT.

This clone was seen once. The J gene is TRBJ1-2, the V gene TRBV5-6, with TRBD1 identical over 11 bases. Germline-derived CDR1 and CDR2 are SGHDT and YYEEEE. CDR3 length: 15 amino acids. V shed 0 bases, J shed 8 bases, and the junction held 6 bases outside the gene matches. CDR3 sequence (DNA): TGTGCCAGCAGCTTGGTGGGACAGGGGGACGGGGGCTACACCTTC. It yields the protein CASSLVGQGDGGYTF.

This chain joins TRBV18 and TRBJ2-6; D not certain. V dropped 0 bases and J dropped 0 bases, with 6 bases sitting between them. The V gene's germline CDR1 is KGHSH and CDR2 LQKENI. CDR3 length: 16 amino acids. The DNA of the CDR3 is TGTGCCAGCTCACCACCGGGCCACTCTGGGGCCAACGTCCTGACTTTC. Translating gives CASSPPGHSGANVLTF.

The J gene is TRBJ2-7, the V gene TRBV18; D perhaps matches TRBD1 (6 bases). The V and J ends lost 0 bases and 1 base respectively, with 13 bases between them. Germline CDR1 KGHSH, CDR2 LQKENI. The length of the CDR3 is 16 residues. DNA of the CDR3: TGTGCCAGCTCACCACCTTCACAGGGACGTTCCTACGAGCAGTACTTC. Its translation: CASSPPSQGRSYEQYF.

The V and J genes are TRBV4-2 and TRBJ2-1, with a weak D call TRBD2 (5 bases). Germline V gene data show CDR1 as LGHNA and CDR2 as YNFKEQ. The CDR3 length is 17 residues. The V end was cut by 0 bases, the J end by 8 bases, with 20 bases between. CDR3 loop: CASSQDRASRSVDEQFF. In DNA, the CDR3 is TGTGCCAGCAGCCAAGATAGGGCTAGCAGAAGTGTGGATGAGCAGTTCTTC.

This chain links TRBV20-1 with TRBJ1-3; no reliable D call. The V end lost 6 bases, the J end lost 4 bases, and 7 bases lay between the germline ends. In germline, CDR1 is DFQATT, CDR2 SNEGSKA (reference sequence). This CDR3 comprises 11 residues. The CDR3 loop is CSADRGNTIYF. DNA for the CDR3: TGCAGTGCCGATAGAGGAAACACCATATATTTT.

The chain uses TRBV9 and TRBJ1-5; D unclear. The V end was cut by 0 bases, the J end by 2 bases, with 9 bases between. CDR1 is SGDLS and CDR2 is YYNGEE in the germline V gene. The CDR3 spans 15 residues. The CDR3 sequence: CASSVGGGGNQPQHF. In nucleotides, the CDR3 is TGTGCCAGCAGCGTAGGAGGAGGCGGCAATCAGCCCCAGCATTTT.

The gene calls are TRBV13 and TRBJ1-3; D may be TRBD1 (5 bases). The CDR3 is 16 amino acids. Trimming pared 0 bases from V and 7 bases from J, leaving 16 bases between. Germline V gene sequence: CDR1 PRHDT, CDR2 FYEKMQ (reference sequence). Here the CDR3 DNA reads TGTGCCAGCAGCTTAGGCGTAACAGGAGGAGGGAACACCATATATTTT. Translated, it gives CASSLGVTGGGNTIYF.

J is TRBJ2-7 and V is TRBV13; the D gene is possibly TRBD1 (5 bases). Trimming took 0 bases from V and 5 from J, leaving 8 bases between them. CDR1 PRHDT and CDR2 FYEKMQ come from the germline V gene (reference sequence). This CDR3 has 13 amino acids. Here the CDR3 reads CASSLGTRDEQYF. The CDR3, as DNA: TGTGCCAGCAGCTTAGGCACCAGGGACGAGCAGTACTTC.

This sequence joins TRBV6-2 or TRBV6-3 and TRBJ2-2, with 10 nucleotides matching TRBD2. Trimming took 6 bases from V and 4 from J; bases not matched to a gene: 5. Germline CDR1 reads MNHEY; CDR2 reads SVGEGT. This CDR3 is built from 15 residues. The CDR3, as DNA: TGTGCCAGCAGCCAAGCGGGGGGGCTCACCGGGGAGCTGTTTTTT. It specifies CASSQAGGLTGELFF.

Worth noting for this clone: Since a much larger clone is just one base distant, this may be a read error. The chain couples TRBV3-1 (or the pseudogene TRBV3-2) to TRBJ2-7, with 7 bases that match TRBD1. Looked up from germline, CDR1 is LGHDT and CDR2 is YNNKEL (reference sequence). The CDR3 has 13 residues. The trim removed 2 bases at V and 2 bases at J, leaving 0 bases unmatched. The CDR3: CASSQQGAYEQYF. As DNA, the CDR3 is TGTGCCAGCAGCCAACAGGGGGCCTACGAGCAGTACTTC.

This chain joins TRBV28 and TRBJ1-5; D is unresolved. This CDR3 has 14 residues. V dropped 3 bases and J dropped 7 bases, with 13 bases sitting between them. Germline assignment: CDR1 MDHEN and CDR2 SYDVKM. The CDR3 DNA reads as TGTGCCAGCAGTTTCATGGGAGGAGGACAGCCCCAGCATTTT. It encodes CASSFMGGGQPQHF.

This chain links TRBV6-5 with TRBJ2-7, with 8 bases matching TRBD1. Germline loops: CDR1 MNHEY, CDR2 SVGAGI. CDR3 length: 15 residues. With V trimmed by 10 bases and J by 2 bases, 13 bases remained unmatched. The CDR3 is CAIDPGTGYTYEQYF. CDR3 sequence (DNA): TGTGCCATCGACCCCGGGACAGGCTATACCTACGAGCAGTACTTC.

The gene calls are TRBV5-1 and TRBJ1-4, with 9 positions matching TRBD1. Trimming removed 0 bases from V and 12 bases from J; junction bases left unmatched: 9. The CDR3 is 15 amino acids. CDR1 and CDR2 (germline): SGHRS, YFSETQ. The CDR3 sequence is CASSLVGTGPEELFF. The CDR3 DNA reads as TGCGCCAGCAGCTTGGTTGGGACAGGGCCCGAGGAACTGTTTTTT.

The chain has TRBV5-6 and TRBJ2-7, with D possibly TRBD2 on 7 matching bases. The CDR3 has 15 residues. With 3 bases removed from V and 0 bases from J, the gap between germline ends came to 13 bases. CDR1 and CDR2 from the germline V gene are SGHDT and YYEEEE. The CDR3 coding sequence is TGTGCCAGCAGCTCCTCGGGGGGCAGCTCCTACGAGCAGTACTTC. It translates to CASSSSGGSSYEQYF.

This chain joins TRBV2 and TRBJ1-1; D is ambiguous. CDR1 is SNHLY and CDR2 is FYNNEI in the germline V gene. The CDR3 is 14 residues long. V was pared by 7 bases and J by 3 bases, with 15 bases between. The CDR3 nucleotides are TGTGCCAGCACCGAGGGTGGGTCCTACACTGAAGCTTTCTTT. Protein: CASTEGGSYTEAFF.

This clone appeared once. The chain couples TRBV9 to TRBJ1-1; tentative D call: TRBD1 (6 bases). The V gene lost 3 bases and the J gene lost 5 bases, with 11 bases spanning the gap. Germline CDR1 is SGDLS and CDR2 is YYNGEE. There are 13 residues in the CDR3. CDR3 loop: CASSEDSGTEAFF. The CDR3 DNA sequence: TGTGCCAGCAGCGAGGACAGTGGGACTGAAGCTTTCTTT. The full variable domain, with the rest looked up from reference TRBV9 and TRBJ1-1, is DSGVTQTPKHLITATGQRVTLRCSPRSGDLSVYWYQQSLDQGLQFLIQYYNGEERAKGNILERFSAQQFPDLHSELNLSSLELGDSALYFCASSEDSGTEAFFGQGTRLTVV.

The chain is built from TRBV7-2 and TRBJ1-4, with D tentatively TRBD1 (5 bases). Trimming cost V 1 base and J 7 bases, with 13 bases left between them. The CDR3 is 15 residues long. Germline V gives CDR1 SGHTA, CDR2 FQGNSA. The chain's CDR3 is CASSLVGGVGEKLFF. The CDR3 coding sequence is TGTGCCAGCAGCTTAGTTGGGGGGGTGGGTGAAAAACTGTTTTTT. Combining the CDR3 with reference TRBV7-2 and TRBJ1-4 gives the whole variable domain GAGVSQSPSNKVTEKGKDVELRCDPISGHTALYWYRQSLGQGLEFLIYFQGNSAPDKSGLPSDRFSAERTGGSVSTLTIQRTQQEDSAVYLCASSLVGGVGEKLFFGSGTQLSVL.

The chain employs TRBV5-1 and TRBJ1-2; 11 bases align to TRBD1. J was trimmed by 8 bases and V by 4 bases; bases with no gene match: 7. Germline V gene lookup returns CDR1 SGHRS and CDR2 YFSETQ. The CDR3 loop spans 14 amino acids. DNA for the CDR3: TGCGCCAGCAGCACCGGGACAGGGGGGGACGGCTACACCTTC. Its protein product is CASSTGTGGDGYTF.

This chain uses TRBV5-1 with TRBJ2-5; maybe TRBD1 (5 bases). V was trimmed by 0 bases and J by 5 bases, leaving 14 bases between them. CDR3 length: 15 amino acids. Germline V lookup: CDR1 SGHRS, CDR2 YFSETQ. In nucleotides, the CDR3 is TGCGCCAGCAGCTTGGGGGGCTCGGGTCAGGAGACCCAGTACTTC. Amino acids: CASSLGGSGQETQYF.

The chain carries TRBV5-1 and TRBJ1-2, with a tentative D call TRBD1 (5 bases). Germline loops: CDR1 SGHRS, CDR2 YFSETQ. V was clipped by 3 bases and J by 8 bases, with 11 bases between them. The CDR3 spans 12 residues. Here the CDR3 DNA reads TGCGCCAGCAGCTGGGGCAGAAAGGGCTACACCTTC. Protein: CASSWGRKGYTF.